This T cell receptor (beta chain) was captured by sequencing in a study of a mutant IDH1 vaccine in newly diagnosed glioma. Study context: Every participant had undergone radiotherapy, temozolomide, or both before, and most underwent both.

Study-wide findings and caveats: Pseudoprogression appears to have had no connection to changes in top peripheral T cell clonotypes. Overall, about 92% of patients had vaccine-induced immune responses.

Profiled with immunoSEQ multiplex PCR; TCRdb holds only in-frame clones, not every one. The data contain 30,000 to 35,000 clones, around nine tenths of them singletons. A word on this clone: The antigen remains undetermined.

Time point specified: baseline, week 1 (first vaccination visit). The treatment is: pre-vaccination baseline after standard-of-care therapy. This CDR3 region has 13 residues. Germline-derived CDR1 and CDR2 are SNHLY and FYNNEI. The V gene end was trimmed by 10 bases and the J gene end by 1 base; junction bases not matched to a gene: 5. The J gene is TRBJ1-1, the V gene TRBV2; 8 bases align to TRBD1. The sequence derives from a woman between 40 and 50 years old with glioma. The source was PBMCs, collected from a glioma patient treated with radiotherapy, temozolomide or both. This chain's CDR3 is CATTGAQNTEAFF. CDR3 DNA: TGTGCCACGACAGGGGCCCAGAACACTGAAGCTTTCTTT.